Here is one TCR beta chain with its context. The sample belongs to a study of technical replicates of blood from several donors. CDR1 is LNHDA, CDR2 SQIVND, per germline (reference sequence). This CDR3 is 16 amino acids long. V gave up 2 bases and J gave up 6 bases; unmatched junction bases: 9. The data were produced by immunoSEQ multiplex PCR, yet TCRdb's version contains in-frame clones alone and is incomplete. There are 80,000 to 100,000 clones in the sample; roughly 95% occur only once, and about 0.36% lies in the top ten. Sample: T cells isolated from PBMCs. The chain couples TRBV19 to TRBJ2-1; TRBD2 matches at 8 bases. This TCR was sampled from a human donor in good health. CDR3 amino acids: CASSISRLAGLNEQFF. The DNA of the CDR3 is TGTGCCAGTAGTATATCTCGGCTAGCGGGCCTCAATGAGCAGTTCTTC.